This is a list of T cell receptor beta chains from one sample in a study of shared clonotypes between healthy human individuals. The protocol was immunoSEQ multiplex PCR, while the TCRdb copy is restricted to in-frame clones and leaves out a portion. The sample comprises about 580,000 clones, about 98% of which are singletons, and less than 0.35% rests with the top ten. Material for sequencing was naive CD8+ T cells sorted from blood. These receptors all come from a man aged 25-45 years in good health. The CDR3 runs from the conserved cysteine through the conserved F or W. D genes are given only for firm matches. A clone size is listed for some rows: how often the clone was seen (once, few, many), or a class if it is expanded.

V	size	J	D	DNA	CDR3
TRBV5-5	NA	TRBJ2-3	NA	TGTGCCAGCAGCTTGGATGCGGGAATGGGGAGCACAGATACGCAGTATTTT	CASSLDAGMGSTDTQYF
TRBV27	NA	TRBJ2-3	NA	TGTGCCAGCAGGTCTCTAATGTTTACAGATACGCAGTATTTT	CASRSLMFTDTQYF
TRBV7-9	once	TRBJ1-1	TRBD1	TGTGCCAGCAGCCTCTCGGCGACAGGGGGCGAGACTGAAGCTTTCTTT	CASSLSATGGETEAFF
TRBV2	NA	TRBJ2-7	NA	TGTGCCAGCAGTGATTTAACCGCGACAGGGCGGGGGGAGCAGTACTTC	CASSDLTATGRGEQYF
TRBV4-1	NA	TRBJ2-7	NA	TGCGCCAGCAGCCAAGTCCGGGGGCCCGACGAGCAGTACTTC	CASSQVRGPDEQYF
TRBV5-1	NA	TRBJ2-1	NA	TGCGCCAGCAGCTTGCGCGGTGGACCTAACAGTTCCTACAATGAGCAGTTCTTC	CASSLRGGPNSSYNEQFF
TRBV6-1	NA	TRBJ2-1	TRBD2	TGTGCCAGCAGTGAAGGGTCTAGCGGAACTTCTCGAGGGGCCTACAATGAGCAGTTCTTC	CASSEGSSGTSRGAYNEQFF
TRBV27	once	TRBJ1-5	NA	TGTGCCAGCAGCCGGAGAAATTTCAATCAGCCCCAGCATTTT	CASSRRNFNQPQHF
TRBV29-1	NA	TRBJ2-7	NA	TGCAGCGTTGATAGCACCGAGTCCTACGAGCAGTACTTC	CSVDSTESYEQYF
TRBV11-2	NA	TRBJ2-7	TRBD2	TGTGCCAGCAGCTTAAGGGTTAGCGGGGACCCCTACGAGCAGTACTTC	CASSLRVSGDPYEQYF
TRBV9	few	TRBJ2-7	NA	TGTGCCAGCAGCGTAGGGTTTGACAGAGTCTACGAGCAGTACTTC	CASSVGFDRVYEQYF
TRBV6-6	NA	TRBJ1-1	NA	TGTGCCAGCAGTTACTCGAGGGAGTCGAACACTGAAGCTTTCTTT	CASSYSRESNTEAFF
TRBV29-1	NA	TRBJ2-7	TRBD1	TGCAGCGTCCCGGGACAGGGTCCCCGGGAGCAGTACTTC	CSVPGQGPREQYF
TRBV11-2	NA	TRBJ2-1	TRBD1	TGTGCCAGCAGCCTCGACAGGGCAAGCTCCTACAATGAGCAGTTCTTC	CASSLDRASSYNEQFF
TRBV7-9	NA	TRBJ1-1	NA	TGTGCCAGCAGCTCACCAATAACAGGTGAAGCTTTCTTT	CASSSPITGEAFF
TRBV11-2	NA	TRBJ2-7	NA	TGTGCCAGCAGCTTAGATAGTAGAGCAGGGTCCGAGCAGTACTTC	CASSLDSRAGSEQYF
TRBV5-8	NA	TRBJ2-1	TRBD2	TGTGCCAGCAGCGTGGGACTAGCGGGAGCTGATGAGCAGTTCTTC	CASSVGLAGADEQFF